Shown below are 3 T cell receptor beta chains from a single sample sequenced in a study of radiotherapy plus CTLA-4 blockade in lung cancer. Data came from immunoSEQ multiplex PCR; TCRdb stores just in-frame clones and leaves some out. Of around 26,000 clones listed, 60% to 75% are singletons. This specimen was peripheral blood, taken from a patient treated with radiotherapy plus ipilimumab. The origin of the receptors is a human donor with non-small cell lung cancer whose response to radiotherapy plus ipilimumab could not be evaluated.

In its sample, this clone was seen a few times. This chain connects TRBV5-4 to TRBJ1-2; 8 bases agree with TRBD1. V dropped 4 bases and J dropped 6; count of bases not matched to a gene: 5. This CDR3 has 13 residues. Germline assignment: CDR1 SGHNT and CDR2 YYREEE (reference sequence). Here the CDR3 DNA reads TGTGCCAGCAGCGTAAGACAGGGGAATGGCTACACCTTC. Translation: CASSVRQGNGYTF. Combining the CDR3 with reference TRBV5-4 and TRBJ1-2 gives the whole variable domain ETGVTQSPTHLIKTRGQQVTLRCSSQSGHNTVSWYQQALGQGPQFIFQYYREEENGRGNFPPRFSGLQFPNYSSELNVNALELDDSALYLCASSVRQGNGYTFGSGTRLTVV.

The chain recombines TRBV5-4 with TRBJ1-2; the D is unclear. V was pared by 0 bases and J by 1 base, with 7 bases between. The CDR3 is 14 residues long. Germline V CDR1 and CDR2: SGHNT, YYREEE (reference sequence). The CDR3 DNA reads TGTGCCAGCAGCTTGGCCCAGGATAACTATGGCTACACCTTC. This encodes CASSLAQDNYGYTF.

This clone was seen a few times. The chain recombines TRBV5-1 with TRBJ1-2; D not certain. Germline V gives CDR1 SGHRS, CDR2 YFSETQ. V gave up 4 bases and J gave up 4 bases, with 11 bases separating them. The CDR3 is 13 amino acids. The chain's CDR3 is CASSRREAYGYTF. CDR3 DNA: TGCGCCAGCAGCAGGCGGGAAGCCTATGGCTACACCTTC.